These T cell receptor beta chains were read from a single sample in a study of human T cells and chemical hapten exposure. Each CDR3 protein gets one entry after TCRdb re-called the RACE reads with MiXCR. The sample consists of approximately 71,000 distinct CDR3 sequences, more than 8% of them appearing once. Sequencing used whole blood, obtained in connection with sensitization to the hapten diphenylcyclopropenone (DPC). The receptors stem from a woman aged 40 to 49 with alopecia areata. Some clones in this sample may be carry-over from other donors' samples. CDR3s include the opening cysteine and the closing phenylalanine or tryptophan. A D gene is named only where the DNA matches it firmly. Not all rows give a size; the values are once, few, many and, for expanded clones, a class.

D gene | J gene | V gene | clone size | CDR3 DNA | CDR3 protein
- | TRBJ1-1 | TRBV5-1 | few | TGCGCCAGTAGCTTGGCTTGGGGGAAAGTAACTGAAGCTTTCTTT | CASSLAWGKVTEAFF
TRBD1 | TRBJ1-6 | TRBV6-2/TRBV6-3 | once | TGTGCCAGCAGCAACAGGGGGGGGGATTCACCCCTCCACTTT | CASSNRGGDSPLHF
- | TRBJ1-5 | TRBV30 | many | TGTGCCTGGAGTGGAAGTAATTTCCATCAGCCCCAGCATTTT | CAWSGSNFHQPQHF
TRBD1 | TRBJ1-2 | TRBV29-1 | many | TGCAGCGGAACAGGGGGCGCTCACTATGGCTACACCTTC | CSGTGGAHYGYTF
- | TRBJ1-3 | TRBV4-2 | many | TGTGCCAGCGGCCGGGTCTCTGGAAACACCATATATTTT | CASGRVSGNTIYF
TRBD1 | TRBJ1-4 | TRBV7-2 | many | TGTGCCAGCAGCTGGCAGGGGGCAGTTAATGAAAAACTGTTTTTT | CASSWQGAVNEKLFF
- | TRBJ1-6 | TRBV27 | many | TGTGCCAGCAGTTCACGGGGTCGAAGGTCACCCCTCCACTTT | CASSSRGRRSPLHF
- | TRBJ2-2 | TRBV25-1 | few | TGTGCCAGCAGCGGGCCAGGTATTCGGATTTCAGAGAACACCGGGGAGCTGTTTTTT | CASSGPGIRISENTGELFF
- | TRBJ2-1 | TRBV18 | many | TGTGCCAGCTCACCACTTACTACCAATAAGGAGCAGTTCTTC | CASSPLTTNKEQFF
- | TRBJ2-3 | TRBV5-1 | few | TGCGCCAGCACCTGGTGGGCAGGGGCTACCACAGATACGCAGTATTTT | CASTWWAGATTDTQYF
- | TRBJ2-7 | TRBV29-1 | - | TGCAGCGTTGCCGACAGAGACTACGAGCAGTACTTC | CSVADRDYEQYF
- | TRBJ1-2 | TRBV9 | - | TGTGCCAGCAGCGCGGGACGGAACTATGGCTACACCTTC | CASSAGRNYGYTF
- | TRBJ1-1 | TRBV18 | many | TGTGCCAGCTCGCCAGTCGGGGGAATGAACACTGAAGCTTTCTTT | CASSPVGGMNTEAFF
TRBD2 | TRBJ2-5 | TRBV28 | many | TGTGCCAGCAGCCCTGGAGGTAGCGGGGGGGCCGGAAAGACCCAGTACTTC | CASSPGGSGGAGKTQYF
TRBD1 | TRBJ1-2 | TRBV27 | once | TGTGCCACCCGGCCGACAGGGGTCTATGGCTACACCTTC | CATRPTGVYGYTF
- | TRBJ2-4 | TRBV6-2/TRBV6-3 | few | TGTGCCAGCACCCCCGAGGGGGTAGGCAAAAACATTCAGTACTTC | CASTPEGVGKNIQYF
- | TRBJ1-3 | TRBV7-9 | many | TGTGCCAGCAGCTTAGCCGGGACTGTCGCTGGAAACACCATATATTTT | CASSLAGTVAGNTIYF
TRBD2 | TRBJ2-1 | TRBV10-3 | - | TGTGCCATCAGTGAGCAGGGCGGGGGGAACTACAATGAGCAGTTCTTC | CAISEQGGGNYNEQFF
TRBD1 | TRBJ2-3 | TRBV7-3 | many | TGTGCCAGCAGCTTATCAGGGGGCAACACAGATACGCAGTATTTT | CASSLSGGNTDTQYF
- | TRBJ1-5 | TRBV20-1 | - | TGCAGTGCTAGAGAGGGGGCACTAGGCAATCAGCCCCAGCATTTT | CSAREGALGNQPQHF
- | TRBJ2-7 | TRBV7-8 | many | TGTGCCAGCAGCCCGACCCTCTACGAGCAGTACTTC | CASSPTLYEQYF
- | TRBJ2-6 | TRBV7-2 | - | TGTGCCAGCCGCGGGGGCCTCGCGCGTGGGGCCAACGTCCTGACTTTC | CASRGGLARGANVLTF
TRBD2 | TRBJ2-1 | TRBV29-1 | many | TGCAGCGTTGCCGGACTAGCATTCAGGGAGCAGTTCTTC | CSVAGLAFREQFF
- | TRBJ2-3 | TRBV28 | many | TGTGCCAGCAGGTATTCGGGTTCCACAGATACGCAGTATTTT | CASRYSGSTDTQYF
- | TRBJ2-7 | TRBV30 | many | TGTGCCTGGAGTTCGGGACTGTCCCTCCACGAGCAGTACTTC | CAWSSGLSLHEQYF
- | TRBJ2-7 | TRBV12-3/TRBV12-4 | many | TGTGCCAGCAGCCGGGGAGGTTTTGGTGAGCAGTACTTC | CASSRGGFGEQYF
- | TRBJ2-1 | TRBV5-1 | many | TGCGCCAGCAGCTTTAACTCCTACAATGAGCAGTTCTTC | CASSFNSYNEQFF
- | TRBJ2-1 | TRBV10-1 | many | TGCGCCAGCAGTGAGCGAAATAGCCCCAGTGAGCAGTTCTTC | CASSERNSPSEQFF
- | TRBJ1-6 | TRBV6-5 | many | TGTGCCAGCCAAAGGAGGGGGAGCTATAATTCACCCCTCCACTTT | CASQRRGSYNSPLHF